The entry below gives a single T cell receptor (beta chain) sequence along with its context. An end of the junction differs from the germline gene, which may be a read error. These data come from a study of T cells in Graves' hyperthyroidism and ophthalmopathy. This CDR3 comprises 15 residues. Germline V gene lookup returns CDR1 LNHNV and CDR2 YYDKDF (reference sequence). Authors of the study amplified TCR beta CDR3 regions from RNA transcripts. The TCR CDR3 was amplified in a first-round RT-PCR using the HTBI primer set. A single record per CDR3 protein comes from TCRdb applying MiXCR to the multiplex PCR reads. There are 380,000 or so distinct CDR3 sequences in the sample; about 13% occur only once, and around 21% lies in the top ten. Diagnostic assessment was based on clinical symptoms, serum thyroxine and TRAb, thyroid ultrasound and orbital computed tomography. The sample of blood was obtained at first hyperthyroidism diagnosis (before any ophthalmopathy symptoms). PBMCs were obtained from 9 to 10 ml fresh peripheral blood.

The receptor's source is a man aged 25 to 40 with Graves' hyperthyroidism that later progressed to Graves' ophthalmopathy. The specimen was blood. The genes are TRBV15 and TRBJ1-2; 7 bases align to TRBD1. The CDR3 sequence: CATSRGEQGLYGCTF. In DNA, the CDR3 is TGTGCCACCAGCAGAGGCGAACAGGGGTTGTATGGCTGCACCTTC.